This TCR beta chain emerged from a study of T cell repertoires in cytomegalovirus infection. Study-level information: Public signatures in TCR beta pointed to CMV infection and matching HLA type.

One entry per CDR3 protein, called by TCRdb with MiXCR from the reads. The data hold fewer than 400,000 distinct CDR3 sequences, with approximately 18% observed a single time. Study-level findings and limits: Within the response measured ex vivo, HLA-C-restricted CMV-specific TCR beta clonotypes were dominant.

A remark on this clonotype: Antigen: not known.

From germline, CDR1 is MNHEY and CDR2 SMNVEV (reference sequence). J was trimmed by 0 bases and V by 6 bases; bases with no gene match: 6. The CDR3 sequence is 16 residues long. The sequence came from a human donor in good health (CMV status not recorded). Some clones in this sample may be carry-over from other donors' samples. The sequencing sample was made of PBMCs. The chain has TRBV27 and TRBJ2-2; TRBD2 matches 8 bases. The CDR3 nucleotides read TGTGCCAGCAGGAAAGCGGGGGCCTCGAACACCGGGGAGCTGTTTTTT. Its translation: CASRKAGASNTGELFF.